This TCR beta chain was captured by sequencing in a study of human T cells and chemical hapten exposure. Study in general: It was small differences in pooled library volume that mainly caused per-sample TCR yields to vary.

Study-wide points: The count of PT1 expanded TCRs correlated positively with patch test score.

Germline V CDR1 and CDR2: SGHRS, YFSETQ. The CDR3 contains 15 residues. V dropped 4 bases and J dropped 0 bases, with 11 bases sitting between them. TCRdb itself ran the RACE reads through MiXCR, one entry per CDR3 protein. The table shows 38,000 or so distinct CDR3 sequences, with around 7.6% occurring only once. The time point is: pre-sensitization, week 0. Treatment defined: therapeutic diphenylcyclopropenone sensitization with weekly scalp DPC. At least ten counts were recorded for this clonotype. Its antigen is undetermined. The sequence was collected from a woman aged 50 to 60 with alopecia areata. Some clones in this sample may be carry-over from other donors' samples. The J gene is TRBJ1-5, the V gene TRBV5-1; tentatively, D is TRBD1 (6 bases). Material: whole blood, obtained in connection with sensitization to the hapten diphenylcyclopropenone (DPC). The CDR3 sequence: CASSQDSYSNQPQHF. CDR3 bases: TGCGCCAGCAGCCAGGACAGTTATAGCAATCAGCCCCAGCATTTT. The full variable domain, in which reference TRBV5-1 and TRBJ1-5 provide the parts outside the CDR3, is KAGVTQTPRYLIKTRGQQVTLSCSPISGHRSVSWYQQTPGQGLQFLFEYFSETQRNKGNFPGRFSGRQFSNSRSEMNVSTLELGDSALYLCASSQDSYSNQPQHFGDGTRLSIL.